This TCR beta chain was retrieved from a study of T-cell memory formation after mild COVID-19. Study observations and caveats: Researchers report contracting CD4+ clones mostly in CM and EM, with CD8+ clones in EMRA. Within pre-infection memory, some responding clones were found, suggesting cross-reactive memory joined. Clones contracting over day 15 to 85 were CD4/CD8 balanced, with later expanders leaning CD4+.

This clonotype was found a few times. Its target is unknown. Constant-segment primers were used for 5'RACE, and the resulting TCR alpha and TCR beta cDNA libraries carried sample barcodes and UMIs. Each CDR3 protein is one row after TCRdb ran MiXCR on the 5' RACE reads. The profile covers 550,000 to 600,000 distinct CDR3 sequences, with roughly 21% appearing a single time and roughly 9.1% taken by the ten largest. The V gene's germline CDR1 is SGHVS and CDR2 FNYEAQ. V shed 5 bases and J 2 bases; nucleotides not matched to a gene: 8. CDR3 length equals 16 residues. J is TRBJ1-3 and V is TRBV7-6; TRBD1 aligns across 8 bases. The sequence derives from an adult woman who had mild COVID-19 (a few samples of this study predate the infection). Cell type and time point are not known. Sequenced input: PBMCs or a T cell subset sorted from them (not recorded which). CDR3 sequence reads: CASSLRTGTAGNTIYF. CDR3 sequence (DNA): TGTGCCAGCAGCCTTAGGACAGGGACGGCTGGAAACACCATATATTTT.